This is a list of T cell receptor beta chains from one sample in a study of T cells in Graves' hyperthyroidism and ophthalmopathy. TCRdb redid the calling of the multiplex PCR reads with MiXCR, one entry per CDR3 protein. Of about 500,000 distinct CDR3 sequences in the sample, 17% are singletons; the top ten hold 15% to 20%. The source material was blood. Receptor source: a woman aged 18 to 35 with Graves' ophthalmopathy. Both conserved end residues are part of each CDR3. The D gene is left open where the match is weak. Where a row states a size, it is once, few, many or the class of an expanded clone; other rows omit it.

len	d_gene	v_gene	j_gene	abundance	CDR3nt	CDR3aa
15	TRBD1	TRBV13	TRBJ1-4	many	TGTGCCAGCAGCCCGCGGACAGGGGAGAAAGAAAAACTGTTTTTT	CASSPRTGEKEKLFF
12	TRBD2	TRBV20-1	TRBJ2-3	many	TGCAGAGTTGCGGGGGGCGCAGATACGCAGTATTTT	CRVAGGADTQYF
16	-	TRBV6-1	TRBJ1-2	-	TGTGCCAGCAGTGAGTCGGTGGCCGAAGATAACTATGGCTACACCTTC	CASSESVAEDNYGYTF
14	-	TRBV7-6	TRBJ2-2	-	TGTGCCAGCAGCTCCATGGCGAACACCGGGGAGCTGTTTTTT	CASSSMANTGELFF
16	TRBD1	TRBV5-6	TRBJ2-1	-	TGTGCCAGCAGCTTCGCGACAGGGGGGAACTACAATGAGCAGTTCTTC	CASSFATGGNYNEQFF
12	TRBD1	TRBV29-1	TRBJ1-1	-	TGCAGCGGGGCCGGGACAGGGGCGGCAGCTTTCTTT	CSGAGTGAAAFF
14	-	TRBV5-6	TRBJ1-1	-	TGTGCCAGCAGGCTTGGGGGCGCTTCTATTAGGTCTTTCTTT	CASRLGGASIRSFF
17	TRBD1	TRBV20-1	TRBJ1-5	few	TGCAGTGCTAGAGACCGAGCAGGGGGTCATAGCAATCAGCCCCAGCATTTT	CSARDRAGGHSNQPQHF
15	-	TRBV2	TRBJ1-2	-	TGTGCCAGCAGTCTTACGGAGGGAGGGAGCTATGGCTACACCTTC	CASSLTEGGSYGYTF
12	-	TRBV20-1	TRBJ1-1	many	TGCAGTGAGACAGGCGGGTACACTGAAGCTTTCTTT	CSETGGYTEAFF
16	TRBD1	TRBV28	TRBJ1-5	many	TGTGCCAGTCTCGCCGGGACAGGGGTCAACATTCAGCCCCAGCATTTT	CASLAGTGVNIQPQHF